This T cell receptor beta chain derives from a study of T cells in Graves' hyperthyroidism and ophthalmopathy (dated by TCRdb to the late 2010s). In the study overall: Peripheral blood was collected at initial diagnosis, before any treatment. To identify distinguishing TCR V-J signatures, a discovery cohort of around 100 patients was used, comprising some 43 with Graves' ophthalmopathy and around 57 with stable Graves' hyperthyroidism. An independent validation cohort of under 20 hyperthyroidism patients and approximately 17 patients who later progressed to ophthalmopathy tested prospective prediction of ophthalmopathy. The roughly 94 discovery patients were randomly split 7:3 into training and test sets. In addition, the study compared T-cell repertoires in thyroid tissue and in blood from roughly 6 Graves' hyperthyroidism patients. After blood sampling, hyperthyroidism patients were treated with methimazole at a starting dose of 30 mg daily, and ophthalmopathy patients were treated with high-dose intravenous methylprednisolone. The paper reports TCR Vbeta CDR3 sequencing of approximately 130 peripheral blood samples: around 45 ophthalmopathy, 70 to 85 hyperthyroidism and approximately 17 progressor patients.

Stable Graves' hyperthyroidism was defined as no progression to ophthalmopathy during 18 months of follow-up. The hyperthyroidism patients were between 18 and 65 years old and newly diagnosed, with a disease duration of less than 2 months. Patients with uncontrolled infections, other autoimmune diseases, pregnancy or lactation were excluded. Clinical symptoms, serum thyroxine and TRAb, thyroid ultrasound, and orbital computed tomography formed the basis for the diagnoses. PBMCs were separated from roughly 10 ml of fresh peripheral blood using Ficoll-Paque density gradient centrifugation. Total RNA was extracted using Trizol reagent, and RNA quality was assessed on an Agilent 2100 Bioanalyzer. This clonotype was counted many times. No cognate antigen has been identified for it. Base qualities are not at hand, and no much larger clone is one base apart. The junction carries 11 bases between V and J, which are trimmed by 4 bases and 4 bases respectively. From the cysteine up to the phenylalanine, the CDR3 has a length of 13 residues. CDR3 DNA only is kept here, 39 bases in frame from base 1. In the germline V gene, CDR1 corresponds to KGHSH and CDR2 to LQKENI.

Overall study outcomes, separate from this receptor: Blood samples also contained most of the expanded thyroid clonotypes (frequency above 0.001), which suggests that blood repertoires may reflect thyroid immune responses. During validation, the model predicted progression to ophthalmopathy a median of around six months ahead of onset, with around 71% sensitivity and about 72% specificity. Sample size was not statistically predetermined, and investigators were not blinded to group allocation. In cross-validation, a model built on a 13 V-J signature told ophthalmopathy apart from stable hyperthyroidism with approximately 90% sensitivity and roughly 82% specificity, and in testing the same model reached 80%/75%.

The TCR beta CDR3 regions were amplified from the RNA transcripts. The first round of RT-PCR for the TCR CDR3 was performed with the HTBI primer set and the Qiagen OneStep RT-PCR kit. Libraries were constructed in a second round of multiplex PCR, after which size selection and purification were performed. Paired-end sequencing of the libraries was performed with 100 bp reads on an Illumina HiSeq2000. As for the authors' bioinformatics: SOAPnuke was used to process the raw data, with reads discarded if the reads contained adapters or uncalled bases, had a mean Phred below 15, or lacked an exact constant-primer or identifier match. High-quality paired reads were merged with COPE v1.2.5, and unique nucleotide sequences were defined as clonotypes. Clonotypes were aligned to IMGT TRBV, TRBD and TRBJ reference segments using MiTCR v1.1. Only V-J combinations with frequency above 0.0001, covering 99% to 99.2% of repertoires, were analysed. The TCS score was defined as the ratio of F50 (clonal expansion) to E x V (chaos), calculated using BLOSUM62-based TCRdist between CDR3 peptides within each V-J. Welch's t-statistics and random forest reduced 500 to 650 V-J features to 10 to 15, which were used in a naive Bayes classifier (R e1071). TCRdb cleaned the public reads at Q25 with fastp, built clones with MiXCR and kept in-frame beta chains. Records with the same CDR3 protein are collapsed into one entry carrying the most frequent genes and DNA. For this entry, the V and J calls and clone size follow TCRdb and not the study's own pipeline. The sample contains 350,000 or so distinct CDR3 sequences, around 20% of them found a single time. The ten most abundant clones make up around half of the sample.

The V gene is TRBV18 and the J gene is TRBJ2-7; perhaps TRBD1 is the D gene, with 6 bases matching. The receptor was derived from a woman in her forties or fifties with Graves' hyperthyroidism. Sequencing was done on a sample of blood. Here is the DNA: TGTGCCAGCTCACGCATGGACAGATACGAGCAGTACTTC. Its translation is CASSRMDRYEQYF.